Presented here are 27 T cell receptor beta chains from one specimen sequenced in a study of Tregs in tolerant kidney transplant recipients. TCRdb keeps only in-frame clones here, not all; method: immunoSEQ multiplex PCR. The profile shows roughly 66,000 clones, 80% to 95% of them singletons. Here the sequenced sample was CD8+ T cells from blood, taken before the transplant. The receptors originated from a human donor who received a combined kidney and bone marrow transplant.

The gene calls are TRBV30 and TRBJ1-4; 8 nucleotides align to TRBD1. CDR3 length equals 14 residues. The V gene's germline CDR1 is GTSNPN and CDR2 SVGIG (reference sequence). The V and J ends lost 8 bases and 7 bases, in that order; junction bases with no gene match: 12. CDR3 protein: CAGSETGVFEKLFF. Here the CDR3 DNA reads TGTGCCGGATCTGAGACAGGGGTTTTTGAAAAACTGTTTTTT.

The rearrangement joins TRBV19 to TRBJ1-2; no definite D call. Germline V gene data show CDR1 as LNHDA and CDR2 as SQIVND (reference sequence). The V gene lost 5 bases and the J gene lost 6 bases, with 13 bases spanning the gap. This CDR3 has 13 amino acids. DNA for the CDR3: TGTGCCAGTAGTCTATCGGGAGGGAATGGCTACACCTTC. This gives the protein CASSLSGGNGYTF.

The CDR3 here is CASSQGDGGTNEKLFF. The DNA for the CDR3 is TGCGCCAGCAGCCAAGGGGATGGGGGGACTAATGAAAAACTGTTTTTT. This rearrangement joins TRBV4-1 to TRBJ1-4, with D possibly matching TRBD1 (5 bases). The germline V gene encodes CDR1 MGHRA and CDR2 YSYEKL. The CDR3 runs 16 residues. V was cut by 1 base and J by 2 bases, with 11 bases left in between.

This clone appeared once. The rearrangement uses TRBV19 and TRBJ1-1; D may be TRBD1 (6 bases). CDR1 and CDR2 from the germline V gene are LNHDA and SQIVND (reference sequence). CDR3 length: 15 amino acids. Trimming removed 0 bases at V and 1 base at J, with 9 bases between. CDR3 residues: CASSIDLGANTEAFF. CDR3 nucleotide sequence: TGTGCCAGTAGTATAGATCTGGGGGCGAACACTGAAGCTTTCTTT.

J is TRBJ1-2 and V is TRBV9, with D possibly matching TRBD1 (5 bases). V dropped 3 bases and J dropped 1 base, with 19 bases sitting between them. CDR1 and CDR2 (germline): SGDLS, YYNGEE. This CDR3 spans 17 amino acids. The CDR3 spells CASSAPLEGLDNYGYTF. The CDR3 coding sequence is TGTGCCAGCAGCGCGCCTTTGGAGGGGCTGGATAACTATGGCTACACCTTC.

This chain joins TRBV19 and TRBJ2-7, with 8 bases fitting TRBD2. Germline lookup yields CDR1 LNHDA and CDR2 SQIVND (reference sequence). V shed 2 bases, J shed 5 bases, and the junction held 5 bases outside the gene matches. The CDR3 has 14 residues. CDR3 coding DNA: TGTGCCAGTAGTATAAGCGGGAGCTTCGACGAGCAGTACTTC. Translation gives CASSISGSFDEQYF. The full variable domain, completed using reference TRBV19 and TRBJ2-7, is DGGITQSPKYLFRKEGQNVTLSCEQNLNHDAMYWYRQDPGQGLRLIYYSQIVNDFQKGDIAEGYSVSREKKESFPLTVTSAQKNPTAFYLCASSISGSFDEQYFGPGTRLTVT.

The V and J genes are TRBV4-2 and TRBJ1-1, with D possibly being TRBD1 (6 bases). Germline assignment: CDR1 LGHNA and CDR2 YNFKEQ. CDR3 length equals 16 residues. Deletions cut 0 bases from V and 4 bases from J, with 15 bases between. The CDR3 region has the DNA TGTGCCAGCAGCCAAGAAACCGTTGGGGGCCTCACTGAAGCTTTCTTT. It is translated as CASSQETVGGLTEAFF.

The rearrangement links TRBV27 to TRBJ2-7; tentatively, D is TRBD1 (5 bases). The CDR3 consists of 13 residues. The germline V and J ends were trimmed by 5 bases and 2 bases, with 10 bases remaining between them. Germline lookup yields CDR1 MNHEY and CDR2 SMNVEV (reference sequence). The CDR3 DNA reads TGTGCCAGCAGTCCAGGGTCGCCCTACGAGCAGTACTTC. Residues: CASSPGSPYEQYF.

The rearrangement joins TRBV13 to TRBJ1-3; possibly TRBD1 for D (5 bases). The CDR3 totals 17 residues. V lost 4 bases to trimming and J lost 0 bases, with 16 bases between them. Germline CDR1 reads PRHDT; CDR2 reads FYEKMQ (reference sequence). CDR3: CASSYLPGGTSGNTIYF. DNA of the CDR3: TGTGCCAGCAGCTACCTCCCCGGGGGGACCTCTGGAAACACCATATATTTT.

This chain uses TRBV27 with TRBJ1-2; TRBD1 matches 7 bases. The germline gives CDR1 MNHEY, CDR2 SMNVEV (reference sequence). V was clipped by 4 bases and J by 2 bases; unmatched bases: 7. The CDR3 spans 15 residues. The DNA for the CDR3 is TGTGCCAGCAGTTCCTCCCCGACAGGGAACTATGGCTACACCTTC. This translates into CASSSSPTGNYGYTF.

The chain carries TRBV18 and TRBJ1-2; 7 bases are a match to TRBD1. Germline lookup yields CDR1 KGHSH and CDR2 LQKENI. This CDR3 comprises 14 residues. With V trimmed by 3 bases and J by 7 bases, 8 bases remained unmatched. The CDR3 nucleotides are TGTGCCAGCTCACCCGGCGAGGGGGCGAGTGGCTACACCTTC. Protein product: CASSPGEGASGYTF.

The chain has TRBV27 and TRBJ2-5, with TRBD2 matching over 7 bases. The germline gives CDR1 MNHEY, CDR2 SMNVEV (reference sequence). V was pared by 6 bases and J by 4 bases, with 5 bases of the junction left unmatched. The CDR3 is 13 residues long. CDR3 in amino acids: CASRSGGGETQYF. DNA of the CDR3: TGTGCCAGCAGATCTGGGGGGGGAGAGACCCAGTACTTC.

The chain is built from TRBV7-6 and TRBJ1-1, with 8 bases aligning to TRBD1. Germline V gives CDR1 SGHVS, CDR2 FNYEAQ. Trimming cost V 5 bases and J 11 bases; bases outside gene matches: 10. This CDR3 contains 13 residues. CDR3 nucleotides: TGTGCCAGCAGCGGATTGACAGGGGCATATGCTTTCTTT. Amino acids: CASSGLTGAYAFF.

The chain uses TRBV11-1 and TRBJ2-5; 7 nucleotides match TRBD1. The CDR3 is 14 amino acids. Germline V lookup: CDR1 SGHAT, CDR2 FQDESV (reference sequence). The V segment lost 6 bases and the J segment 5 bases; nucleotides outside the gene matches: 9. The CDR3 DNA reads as TGTGCCAGCAGTCCACAGGGGAGTAGGGAGACCCAGTACTTC. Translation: CASSPQGSRETQYF.

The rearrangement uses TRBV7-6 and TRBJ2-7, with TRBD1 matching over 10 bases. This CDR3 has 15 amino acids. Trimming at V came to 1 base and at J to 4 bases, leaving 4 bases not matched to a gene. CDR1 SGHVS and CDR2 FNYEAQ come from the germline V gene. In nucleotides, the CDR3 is TGTGCCAGCAGCTTAGGACAGGGGGCGCTTTACGAGCAGTACTTC. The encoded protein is CASSLGQGALYEQYF.

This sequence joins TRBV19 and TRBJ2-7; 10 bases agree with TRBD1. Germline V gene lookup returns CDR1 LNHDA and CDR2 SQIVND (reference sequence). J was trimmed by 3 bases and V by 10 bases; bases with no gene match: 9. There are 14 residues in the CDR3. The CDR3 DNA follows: TGTGCCACTCACGGAGGGACAGGGGACTACGAGCAGTACTTC. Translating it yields CATHGGTGDYEQYF.

CDR3 coding DNA: TGTGCCTGGAGAGGCATCATTTTCCCCGGAGCCGTTAATGAAAAACTGTTTTTT. This codes for CAWRGIIFPGAVNEKLFF. The chain uses TRBV30 and TRBJ1-4; D not resolved. V gave up 3 bases and J gave up 4 bases, with 24 bases separating them. This CDR3 has 18 residues. Germline CDR1 is GTSNPN and CDR2 is SVGIG (reference sequence). Full variable domain (remainder filled in from reference TRBV30 and TRBJ1-4): SQTIHQWPATLVQPVGSPLSLECTVEGTSNPNLYWYRQAAGRGLQLLFYSVGIGQISSEVPQNLSASRPQDRQFILSSKKLLLSDSGFYLCAWRGIIFPGAVNEKLFFGSGTQLSVL.

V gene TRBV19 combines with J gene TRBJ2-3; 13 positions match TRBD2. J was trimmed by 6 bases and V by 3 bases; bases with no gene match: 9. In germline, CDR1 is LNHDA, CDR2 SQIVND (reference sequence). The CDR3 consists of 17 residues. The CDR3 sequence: CASSIPTSGGAPDTQYF. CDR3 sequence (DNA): TGTGCCAGTAGTATCCCCACTAGCGGGGGGGCCCCGGATACGCAGTATTTT.

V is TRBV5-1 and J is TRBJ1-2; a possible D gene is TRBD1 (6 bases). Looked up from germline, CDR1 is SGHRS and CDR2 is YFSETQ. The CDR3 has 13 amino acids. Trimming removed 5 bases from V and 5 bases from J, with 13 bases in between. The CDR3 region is CASRPLTGYGYTF. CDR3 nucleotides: TGCGCCAGCAGACCGTTAACAGGGTATGGCTACACCTTC.

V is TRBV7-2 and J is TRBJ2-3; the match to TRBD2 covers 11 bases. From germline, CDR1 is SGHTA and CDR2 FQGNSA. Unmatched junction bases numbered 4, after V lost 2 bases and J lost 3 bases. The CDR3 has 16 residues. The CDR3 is CASSLLAGGLTDTQYF. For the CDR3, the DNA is TGTGCCAGCAGCTTACTAGCGGGGGGTCTTACAGATACGCAGTATTTT.

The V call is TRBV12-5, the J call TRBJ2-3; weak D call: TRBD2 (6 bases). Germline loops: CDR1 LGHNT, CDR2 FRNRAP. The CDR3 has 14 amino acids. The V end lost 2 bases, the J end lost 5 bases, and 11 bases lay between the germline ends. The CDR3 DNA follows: TGTGCTAGTGGTTTGATGGGAGGAGGAGATACGCAGTATTTT. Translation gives CASGLMGGGDTQYF.

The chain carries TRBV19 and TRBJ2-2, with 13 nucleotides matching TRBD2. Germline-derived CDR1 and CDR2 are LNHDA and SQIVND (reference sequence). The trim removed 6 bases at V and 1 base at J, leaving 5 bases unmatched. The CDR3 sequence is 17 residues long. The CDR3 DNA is TGTGCCAGTAGGGCCGGGACTAGCGGGGTGAACACCGGGGAGCTGTTTTTT. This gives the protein CASRAGTSGVNTGELFF.

As DNA, the CDR3 is TGTGCCAGCAGCCAAGAGCCGGGGGAGCGTTACAATGAGCAGTTCTTC. It codes for CASSQEPGERYNEQFF. The chain has TRBV4-2 and TRBJ2-1, with D tentatively TRBD2 (6 bases). The CDR3 has 16 residues. Between the trimmed V and J ends, which lost 0 bases and 4 bases, there was a span of 13 bases. Germline V CDR1 and CDR2: LGHNA, YNFKEQ.

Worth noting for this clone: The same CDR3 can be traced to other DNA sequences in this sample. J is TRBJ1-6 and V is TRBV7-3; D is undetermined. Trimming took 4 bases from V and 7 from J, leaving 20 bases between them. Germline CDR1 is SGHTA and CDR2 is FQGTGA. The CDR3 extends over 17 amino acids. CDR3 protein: CASSSPKRHPKNSPLHF. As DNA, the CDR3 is TGTGCCAGCAGCTCCCCCAAACGACACCCGAAAAATTCACCCCTCCACTTT.

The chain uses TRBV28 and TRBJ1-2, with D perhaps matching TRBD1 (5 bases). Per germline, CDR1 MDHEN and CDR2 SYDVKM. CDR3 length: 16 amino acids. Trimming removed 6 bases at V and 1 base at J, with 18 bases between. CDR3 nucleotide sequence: TGTGCCAGCAGCTTACGATTAAACAGGTTTAACTATGGCTACACCTTC. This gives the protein CASSLRLNRFNYGYTF.

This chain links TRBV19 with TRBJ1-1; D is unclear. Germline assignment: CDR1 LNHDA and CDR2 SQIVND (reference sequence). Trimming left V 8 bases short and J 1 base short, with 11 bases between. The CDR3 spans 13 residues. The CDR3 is CASGATKNTEAFF. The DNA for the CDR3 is TGTGCCAGTGGTGCGACAAAGAACACTGAAGCTTTCTTT.

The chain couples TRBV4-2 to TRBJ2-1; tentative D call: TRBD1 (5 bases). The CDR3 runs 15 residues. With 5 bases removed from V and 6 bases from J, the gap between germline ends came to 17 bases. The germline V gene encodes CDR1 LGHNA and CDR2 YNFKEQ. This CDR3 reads CASSGRAQGFNEQFF. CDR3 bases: TGTGCCAGCAGCGGCCGGGCCCAGGGTTTCAATGAGCAGTTCTTC.